This T cell receptor (beta chain) was sequenced during a study of T-cell reconstitution after alpha-beta-depleted transplantation in children. CDR3 length: 14 residues. V lost 8 bases and J lost 4; bases outside the gene matches: 9. From germline, CDR1 is SGHTA and CDR2 FQGNSA. TCRbeta library preparation incorporated unique molecular identifiers. TCRdb re-analysed the PCR reads in MiXCR, keeping a single row per CDR3 protein. The sample includes 70,000 to 95,000 distinct CDR3 sequences, about 12% of them seen just once. Sequencing was performed on PBMCs from the stem cell graft donor, taken from the stem cell graft. The sequence came from a human donor who donated a stem cell graft to a child with inherited bone marrow failure. This chain links TRBV7-2 with TRBJ2-3, with TRBD2 matching over 7 bases. The CDR3 coding sequence is TGTGCCAGCTTGTGGGGCGGGAGTGCAGATACGCAGTATTTT. Translating gives CASLWGGSADTQYF.